This T cell receptor (beta chain) was sequenced during a study of T-cell reconstitution after alpha-beta-depleted transplantation in children. Trimming shortened V by 3 bases and J by 9 bases, and 21 bases separated the two germline ends. The CDR3 sequence is 15 residues long. Germline CDR1 and CDR2: DFQATT and SNEGSKA (reference sequence). The TCRbeta library was prepared with unique molecular identifiers. Via MiXCR, TCRdb re-called the PCR reads, giving one row per CDR3 protein. The table has approximately 490,000 distinct CDR3 sequences, approximately 12% seen once. The sequence was collected from a human donor who donated a stem cell graft to a child with combined immunodeficiency. The sequencing used PBMCs from the stem cell graft donor, collected from the stem cell graft. V is TRBV20-1 and J is TRBJ1-5, with TRBD1 as a possible D gene (6 bases). CDR3 sequence: CSASTVDSGEGPQHF. The DNA of the CDR3 is TGCAGTGCTAGTACTGTGGACAGCGGAGAAGGGCCCCAGCATTTT.